Below, one T cell receptor beta chain is given with its context. The antigen it binds to is not known. Base qualities are not provided; no much larger clone lies one nucleotide away. Flow cytometry had shown CD8+CD57+ cell expansion in the patients selected for sequencing. All patients had severe acquired aplastic anemia diagnosed by International Study of Aplastic Anemia and Agranulocytosis and Camitta criteria. At the time blood was sampled, none of the patients had received any therapy. In this study, sorted CD4+ and CD8+ T cells from the blood of healthy subjects and of severe aplastic anemia patients had their TCR repertoires deep-sequenced. Patients were enrolled in the USA under clinicaltrials.gov protocols 00001620, 01623167, 00001397, 00071045, 00081523 and 00961064. Ficoll-Paque density gradient centrifugation was used to isolate peripheral blood mononuclear cells. CD4+ and CD8+ T cells were sorted by FACS or magnetic beads before DNA extraction.

Genomic DNA served as template for TCR beta VDJ combination and CDR3 sequence profiling. TCR repertoire sequencing was run on an Illumina HiSeq 2000. Turning to the authors' computational methods: TRBV/TRBJ rearrangement plots, CDR3 size and DJ length profiles, and Simpson's diversity index were used to evaluate the repertoires. Whichever DNA sequence was most abundant in the deep sequencing data was defined as the immunodominant clone. CDR3 amino acid sequences were checked for sharing between subjects and were compared against published repertoires and the VDJdb database. The raw public reads went through TCRdb reprocessing: fastp at Q25, MiXCR clone calling, in-frame beta chains kept. Rows with one shared CDR3 protein collapse into an entry with the most common genes and DNA. V and J calls and clone size were set by TCRdb, not the authors. This sample gives about 98,000 distinct CDR3 sequences in total; 55% to 80% of them show up just once. The ten largest clones represent 50% to 70% of the sample.

This record belongs to a study of CD8+CD57+ T cells in acquired aplastic anemia (dated by TCRdb to about 2018). Regarding the complete study: On average, sorted CD4+ and CD8+ cells yielded around 3.5 ug of extracted DNA, with a range of about 0.19 to 30 ug. CD8+CD57+ expansion was defined as frequency above the mean frequency observed in healthy subjects.

The germline V gene gives CDR1 as SNHLY and CDR2 as FYNNEI. V and J are trimmed by 6 bases and 10 bases, and the gene matches miss 11 bases of the junction. From the cysteine up to the phenylalanine, the CDR3 has a length of 14 residues. The CDR3 DNA has 42 bases and is translated from base 1. The full study reports these points: Patients and healthy controls showed no significant difference in CD8+ Simpson's diversity (P=0.060). Over 25 CD8+ CDR3 sequences were found in both patients and controls but appeared to be highly expressed in patients and within the immunodominant clones of the patients.

This TCR derives from a human donor with aplastic anemia. Sequences were obtained from sorted CD4+, CD8+, or CD8+CD57+ T cells (not recorded which) from PBMCs. The V gene is TRBV2 and the J gene is TRBJ2-1; 8 bases in the middle match TRBD1. The CDR3 has the sequence CASRPGTGRQEQFF. The nucleotide sequence reads as follows: TGTGCCAGCAGGCCAGGGACAGGTAGACAGGAGCAGTTCTTC.